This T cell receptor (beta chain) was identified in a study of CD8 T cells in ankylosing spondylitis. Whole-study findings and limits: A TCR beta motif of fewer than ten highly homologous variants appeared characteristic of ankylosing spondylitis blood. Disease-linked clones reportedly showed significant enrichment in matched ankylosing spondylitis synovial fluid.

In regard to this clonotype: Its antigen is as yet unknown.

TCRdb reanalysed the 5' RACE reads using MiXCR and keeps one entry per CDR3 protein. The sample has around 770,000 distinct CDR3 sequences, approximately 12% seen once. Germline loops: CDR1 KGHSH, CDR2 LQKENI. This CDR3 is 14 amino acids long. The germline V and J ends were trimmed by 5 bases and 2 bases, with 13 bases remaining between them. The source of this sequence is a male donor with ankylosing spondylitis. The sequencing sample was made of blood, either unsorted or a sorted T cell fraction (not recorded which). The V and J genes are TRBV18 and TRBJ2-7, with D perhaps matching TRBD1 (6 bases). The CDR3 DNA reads TGTGCCAGCTCAGCCGGGACACCCACCTACGAGCAGTACTTC. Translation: CASSAGTPTYEQYF.